The 15 T cell receptor beta chains below were found in one sample sequenced in a study of Graves' ophthalmopathy and Graves' hyperthyroidism. The sequenced template was RNA, covering the TCR beta CDR3 region. Second-round multiplex PCR came after first-round RT-PCR with HTBI primers. TCRdb recomputed calls from the multiplex PCR reads with MiXCR, one row per CDR3 protein. Here the sample spans almost 750,000 distinct CDR3 sequences, 40% being singletons. The sequenced sample was peripheral blood. The receptor source for this set is an adult man with Graves' ophthalmopathy.

Ten or more counts support this clonotype. The rearrangement uses TRBV7-9 and TRBJ2-5, with 9 bases matching TRBD1. V lost 5 bases to trimming and J lost 1 base; unmatched junction nucleotides: 5. The germline V gene has CDR1 SEHNR and CDR2 FQNEAQ (reference sequence). The CDR3 totals 15 residues. The CDR3 loop reads CASSRDRGVQETQYF. As DNA, the CDR3 is TGTGCCAGCAGCCGAGACAGGGGGGTCCAAGAGACCCAGTACTTC.

This clonotype has a handful of counts. This sequence joins TRBV29-1 and TRBJ2-3, with 10 nucleotides matching TRBD1. With V trimmed by 5 bases and J by 3 bases, 5 bases remained unmatched. This CDR3 spans 14 amino acids. The germline V gene encodes CDR1 SQVTM and CDR2 ANQGSEA. For the CDR3, the DNA is TGCAGCGTTCCCAGGACAGGGGGAACAGATACGCAGTATTTT. Amino acid sequence: CSVPRTGGTDTQYF.

This clonotype appeared a few times. The chain links TRBV19 to TRBJ2-7; 7 nucleotides align to TRBD1. The CDR3 is 15 amino acids. Germline assignment: CDR1 LNHDA and CDR2 SQIVND (reference sequence). V was pared by 3 bases and J by 4 bases, with 9 bases of the junction left unmatched. The CDR3 protein is CASSIQQGLGYEQYF. The CDR3, as DNA: TGTGCCAGTAGTATCCAACAGGGGCTCGGGTACGAGCAGTACTTC.

This clonotype was detected ten times or more. This chain uses TRBV19 with TRBJ2-2, with D unclear. The CDR3 is 12 amino acids. Trimming shortened V by 5 bases and J by 7 bases, and 8 bases separated the two germline ends. Germline V gene lookup returns CDR1 LNHDA and CDR2 SQIVND (reference sequence). As DNA, the CDR3 is TGTGCCAGTAGTGGACGTTACGGGGAGCTGTTTTTT. This sequence encodes CASSGRYGELFF.

This clonotype has a single count. The J gene is TRBJ2-7, the V gene TRBV10-3; D may be TRBD1 (6 bases). V gave up 4 bases and J gave up 5 bases, with 15 bases separating them. CDR1 is ENHRY, CDR2 SYGVKD, per germline. CDR3 length: 14 residues. CDR3 coding DNA: TGTGCCATCAGTGGCGTTACAGGGATCCACGAGCAGTACTTC. This gives the protein CAISGVTGIHEQYF.

Of note for this clonotype: Germline is not matched at one junction end, which may reflect a read error. The chain employs TRBV7-3 and TRBJ2-3; TRBD2 agrees at 10 bases. The CDR3 is made up of 15 amino acids. The germline CDR1 and CDR2 sequences are SGHTA and FQGTGA. The CDR3 bases are TGCGCCAGCAGCCCGAGAGCGGGAGGGGCAGATACGCAGTATTTT. This gives the protein CASSPRAGGADTQYF.

This chain links TRBV19 with TRBJ2-2; no definite D call. The germline V gene has CDR1 LNHDA and CDR2 SQIVND (reference sequence). Trimming took off 9 bases at V and 7 bases at J, with 15 bases between the two ends. This CDR3 has 13 residues. This chain's CDR3 is CASRSTWVGELFF. The DNA for the CDR3 is TGTGCCAGCAGATCAACCTGGGTCGGGGAGCTGTTTTTT.

The CDR3 DNA reads as TGTGCCAGCAATGGGTTGGGGGCTAGTACTGAAGCTTTCTTT. The encoded protein is CASNGLGASTEAFF. The rearrangement links TRBV12-3 or TRBV12-4 to TRBJ1-1, with a possible D match to TRBD1 (6 bases). This CDR3 spans 14 amino acids. Deletions cut 7 bases from V and 5 bases from J, with 17 bases between.

Many counts were recorded for this clonotype. The rearrangement joins TRBV15 to TRBJ1-1; 12 nucleotides match TRBD1. CDR1 and CDR2 from the germline V gene are LNHNV and YYDKDF (reference sequence). The junction had 5 bases not matched to a gene; V was cut back by 0 bases and J by 6 bases. The CDR3 length is 16 residues. The CDR3 sequence is CATSRDMGQGAAEAFF. CDR3 in DNA: TGTGCCACCAGCAGAGATATGGGACAGGGGGCTGCTGAAGCTTTCTTT.

This chain joins TRBV4-2 and TRBJ2-5; D unclear. Germline V gives CDR1 LGHNA, CDR2 YNFKEQ. The V and J ends lost 1 base and 3 bases respectively, with 6 bases between them. The CDR3 loop spans 13 amino acids. CDR3: CASSQGAKETQYF. In DNA, the CDR3 is TGTGCCAGCAGCCAAGGGGCGAAAGAGACCCAGTACTTC.

This clonotype occurred many times. A read error may account for a junction end that differs from germline. This sequence joins TRBV10-3 and TRBJ1-6; D gene uncertain. CDR1 and CDR2 (germline): ENHRY, SYGVKD. CDR3 size: 16 residues. The CDR3: CASSYSWTGRNSPLHF. The CDR3 DNA reads TGTGCCAGCAGTTACTCGTGGACCGGGCGGAATTCACCCCTCCACTTT.

V usage is TRBV29-1 and J usage is TRBJ2-5, with TRBD1 matching 9 bases. CDR1 and CDR2 from the germline V gene are SQVTM and ANQGSEA. CDR3 length: 17 residues. J was trimmed by 9 bases and V by 4 bases; bases with no gene match: 21. The CDR3 bases are TGCAGCGTTGTAGAGACCGGAGGGACAGGGAGTAATCAGCCCCAGTACTTC. Translating it yields CSVVETGGTGSNQPQYF.

This clonotype was seen repeatedly, ten times or more. The chain couples TRBV7-9 to TRBJ1-1, with a weak D call TRBD1 (6 bases). CDR3 length: 15 residues. The germline V gene has CDR1 SEHNR and CDR2 FQNEAQ (reference sequence). V lost 4 bases and J 3 bases, leaving 15 bases between the germline ends. CDR3 in amino acids: CASSSYRGADTEAFF. CDR3 in DNA: TGTGCCAGCAGCTCGTATAGGGGGGCCGACACTGAAGCTTTCTTT.

This clonotype appeared many times. J is TRBJ2-5 and V is TRBV7-3; D uncertain. This CDR3 region has 13 residues. CDR1 is SGHTA, CDR2 FQGTGA, per germline. V was pared by 6 bases and J by 4 bases, with 12 bases between. In DNA, the CDR3 is TGTGCCAGCAGTCGAGTCGACGGAGAGACCCAGTACTTC. Translated, it gives CASSRVDGETQYF.

This clonotype was detected only a few times. The rearrangement links TRBV24-1 to TRBJ1-5; D is unclear. V was trimmed by 9 bases and J by 7 bases, leaving 27 bases between them. Germline lookup yields CDR1 KGHDR and CDR2 SFDVKD. CDR3 size: 17 residues. CDR3 sequence: CATRSLRPSLIGQPQHF. CDR3 nucleotides: TGTGCCACCCGTTCCCTTAGACCGTCGCTGATTGGGCAGCCCCAGCATTTT.